This T cell receptor (beta chain) was sequenced in a study of blood T cell repertoires in COVID-19 (dated by TCRdb to 2018 to 2020). Turning to the overall study: The collaborator samples originated in the United States, Italy and Spain and spanned the acute and convalescent phases of COVID-19. The material from the prospective study consisted of cDNA or gDNA derived from T cells, B-cell-depleted T cells, or PBMCs. Deeply sampled blood TCRbeta repertoires from subjects exposed to, actively infected with, or recovered from COVID-19 were included in the dataset. The repertoires were released in a freely available public database meant as a resource for research on the immune response to SARS-CoV-2. The samples were drawn from the first 160 participants of the ongoing ImmuneRACE study and from about 1,200 subjects provided by 6 global collaborators. A de-identified subject ID, COVID-19 status, age in years and sex were almost always included in the sample metadata. Where available, HLA class I and class II types were obtained from metadata supplied by the sample provider rather than from assay-based typing.

Remarks on this clone: Its target antigen remains unknown. No much larger clone exists at a distance of one base, and base qualities are not known.

The immunoSEQ Assay, a bias-controlled multiplex PCR, was used to amplify TCRbeta CDR3 regions from genomic DNA. As for the original processing: Nucleated cell counts per sample were estimated from amplification of reference gene primers within the assay. To quantify the absolute abundance of each unique TCRbeta CDR3 rearrangement, sequence reads were collapsed and filtered. Productive Simpson clonality was computed per sample as the square root of Simpson's diversity index over productive rearrangements. What TCRdb holds here is the immuneACCESS table cut down to in-frame rearrangements. Part of the clones is not present; checked against another copy, under half of the missing clones reflect an unresolved V gene, and the others are unexplained. Clone size and the V and J calls come from that table; the DNA yielded D and trimming. The sample table contains roughly 180,000 clones; only one count was recorded for 85% of them. Jointly, the top ten make up under 6% of the sample.

The study at large found these results: How much clinical and demographic metadata was included differed by source and by participant, and the metadata was provided uncurated.

In Seattle, one collaborating source enrolled patients while the infection was active and tracked those patients longitudinally over the course of disease. Whole blood was collected in K2EDTA tubes by collaborating institutions according to the institutions' own protocols. For TCRbeta analysis, collaborators shipped samples in one of three forms: frozen whole blood, isolated PBMCs, or DNA extracted from either of those sample types. CDR1 is given as SGHNT and CDR2 as YENEEA, both from the germline V gene. Reading from cysteine to phenylalanine, the CDR3 counts 20 amino acids. The entry retains the CDR3 DNA only, 60 bases that are in frame from base 1. V and J are trimmed by 0 bases and 0 bases, and the gene matches miss 13 bases of the junction.

This TCR came from a woman aged 45-65 years with COVID-19, enrolled during active disease. Sequenced: peripheral blood. The V and J genes are TRBV11-3 and TRBJ2-4; the central 8 bases match TRBD1. The CDR3 corresponds to CASSLDESRGRILAKNIQYF. The nucleotide sequence reads as follows: TGTGCCAGCAGCTTAGATGAGAGCAGGGGGCGAATATTAGCCAAAAACATTCAGTACTTC.